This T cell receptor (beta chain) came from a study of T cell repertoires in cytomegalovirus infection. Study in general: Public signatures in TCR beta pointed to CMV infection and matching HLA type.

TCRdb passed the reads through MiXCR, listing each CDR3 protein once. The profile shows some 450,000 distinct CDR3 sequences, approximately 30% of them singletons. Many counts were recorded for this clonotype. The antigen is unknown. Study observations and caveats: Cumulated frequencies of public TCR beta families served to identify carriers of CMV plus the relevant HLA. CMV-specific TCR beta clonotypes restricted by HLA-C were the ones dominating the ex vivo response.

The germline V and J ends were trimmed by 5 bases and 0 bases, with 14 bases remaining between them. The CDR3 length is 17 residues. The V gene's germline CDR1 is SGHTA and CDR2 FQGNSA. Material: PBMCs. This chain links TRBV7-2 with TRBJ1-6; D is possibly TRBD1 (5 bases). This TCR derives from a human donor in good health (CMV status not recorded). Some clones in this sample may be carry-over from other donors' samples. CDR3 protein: CASSDQGEFSYNSPLHF. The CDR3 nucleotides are TGTGCCAGCAGCGACCAAGGGGAATTCTCCTATAATTCACCCCTCCACTTT.